The 3 T cell receptor beta chains given below trace back to one sample, sequenced in a study of blood T cell repertoires in COVID-19. Sequenced by immunoSEQ multiplex PCR; TCRdb stores in-frame clones only, minus some. Of over 130,000 clones in the sample, less than 80% were seen once. The material sequenced was peripheral blood. The receptors originated from a woman of 80 years or more with active or convalescent COVID-19.

The chain is built from TRBV28 and TRBJ2-7, with 7 bases lining up with TRBD2. Germline assignment: CDR1 MDHEN and CDR2 SYDVKM. V dropped 6 bases and J dropped 3; count of bases not matched to a gene: 14. CDR3 length: 16 residues. The CDR3 region is CASSLPPGREGYEQYF. In DNA form, the CDR3 reads TGTGCCAGCAGCCTCCCCCCCGGCAGGGAGGGCTACGAGCAGTACTTC.

The chain couples TRBV7-3 to TRBJ2-1, with TRBD1 matching 9 bases. Germline V gives CDR1 SGHTA, CDR2 FQGTGA. The V gene end was trimmed by 5 bases and the J gene end by 6 bases; junction bases not matched to a gene: 8. CDR3 length equals 15 residues. CDR3 residues: CASSPHRDRVNEQFF. The CDR3 coding sequence is TGTGCCAGCAGCCCCCACCGGGACAGGGTCAATGAGCAGTTCTTC.

The V and J genes are TRBV7-2 and TRBJ2-6; 8 bases map to TRBD1. This CDR3 is 16 amino acids long. The V and J ends lost 6 bases and 1 base, in that order; junction bases with no gene match: 5. From germline, CDR1 is SGHTA and CDR2 FQGNSA. DNA of the CDR3: TGTGCCAGCAGATCAGGGGGCCAATCTGGGGCCAACGTCCTGACTTTC. Protein: CASRSGGQSGANVLTF.